This T cell receptor (beta chain) appears in the sequencing data of a study of a mutant IDH1 vaccine in newly diagnosed glioma. This table comes from immunoSEQ multiplex PCR, and its TCRdb copy is limited to in-frame clones, with some not included. The sample contains some 58,000 clones, about four fifths of which appear only once. With regard to this clone: Antigen unknown.

Noted time point: week 35, safety follow-up. Each dose delivered 300 ug of mutant IDH1 20-mer peptide subcutaneously with imiquimod. Looked up from germline, CDR1 is SGHAT and CDR2 is FQNNGV. Trimming left V 5 bases short and J 5 bases short, with 15 bases between. The CDR3 consists of 15 residues. The chain has TRBV11-2 and TRBJ2-2; D may be TRBD2 (6 bases). This sequence originates from a man in his forties with glioma. Specimen: PBMCs, collected from a glioma patient whose treatment included an IDH1 peptide vaccine. This CDR3 reads CASSRGSRGTGELFF. The CDR3 region has the DNA TGTGCCAGCAGCCGAGGGTCCCGGGGGACCGGGGAGCTGTTTTTT.